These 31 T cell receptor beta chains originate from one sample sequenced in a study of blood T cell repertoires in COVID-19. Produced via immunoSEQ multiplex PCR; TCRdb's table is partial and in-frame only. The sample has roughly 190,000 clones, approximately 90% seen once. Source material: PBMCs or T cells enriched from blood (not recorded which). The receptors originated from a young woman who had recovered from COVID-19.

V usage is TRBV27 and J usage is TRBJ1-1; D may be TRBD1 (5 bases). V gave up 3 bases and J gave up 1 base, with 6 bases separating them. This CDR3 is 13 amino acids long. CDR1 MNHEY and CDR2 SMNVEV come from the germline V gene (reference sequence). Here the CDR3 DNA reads TGTGCCAGCAGTTTCGGGGGGAACACTGAAGCTTTCTTT. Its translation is CASSFGGNTEAFF.

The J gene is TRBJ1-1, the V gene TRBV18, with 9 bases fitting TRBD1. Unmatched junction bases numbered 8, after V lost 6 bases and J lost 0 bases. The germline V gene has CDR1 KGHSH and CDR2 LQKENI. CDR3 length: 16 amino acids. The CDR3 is CASSPGTGSMNTEAFF. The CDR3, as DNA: TGTGCCAGCTCCCCCGGGACAGGGTCCATGAACACTGAAGCTTTCTTT.

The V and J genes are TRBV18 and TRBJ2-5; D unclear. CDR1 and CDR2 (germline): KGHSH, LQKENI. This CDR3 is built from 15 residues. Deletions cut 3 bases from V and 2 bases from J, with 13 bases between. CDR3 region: CASSPLPTLQETQYF. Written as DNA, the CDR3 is TGTGCCAGCTCACCCCTTCCGACACTGCAAGAGACCCAGTACTTC.

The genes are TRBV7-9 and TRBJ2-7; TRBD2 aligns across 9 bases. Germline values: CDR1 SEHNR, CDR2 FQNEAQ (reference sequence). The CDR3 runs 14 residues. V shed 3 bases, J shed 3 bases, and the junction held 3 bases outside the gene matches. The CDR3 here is CASSFSSGDYEQYF. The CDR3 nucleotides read TGTGCCAGCAGCTTCTCTAGCGGGGACTACGAGCAGTACTTC.

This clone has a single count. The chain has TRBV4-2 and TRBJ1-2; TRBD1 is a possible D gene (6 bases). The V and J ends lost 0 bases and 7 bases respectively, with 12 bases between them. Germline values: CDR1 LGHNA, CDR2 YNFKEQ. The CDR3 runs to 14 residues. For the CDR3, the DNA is TGTGCCAGCAGCCAAGATCGGGGAGGGGGTGGCTACACCTTC. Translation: CASSQDRGGGGYTF.

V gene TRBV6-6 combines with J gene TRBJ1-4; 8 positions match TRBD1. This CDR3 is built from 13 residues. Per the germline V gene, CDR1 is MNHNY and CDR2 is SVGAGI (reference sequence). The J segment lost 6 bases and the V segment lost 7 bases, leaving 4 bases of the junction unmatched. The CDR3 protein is CASIGQGDEKLFF. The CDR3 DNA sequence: TGTGCCAGCATCGGACAGGGTGATGAAAAACTGTTTTTT.

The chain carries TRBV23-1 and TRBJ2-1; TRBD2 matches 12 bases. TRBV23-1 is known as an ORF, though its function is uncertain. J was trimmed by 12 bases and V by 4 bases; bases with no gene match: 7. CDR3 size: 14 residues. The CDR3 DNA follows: TGCGCCAGCAGTCTTACTAGCGGGAGGATGGCGCAGTTCTTC. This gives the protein CASSLTSGRMAQFF.

The CDR3 nucleotides read TGTGCCAGCAGTGAGAGACTAGACTCTCCTTACGAGCAGTACTTC. Translating gives CASSERLDSPYEQYF. V is TRBV6-1 and J is TRBJ2-7; tentatively, D is TRBD2 (6 bases). V lost 3 bases and J 4 bases, leaving 16 bases between the germline ends. This CDR3 has 15 residues. Per the germline V gene, CDR1 is MNHNS and CDR2 is SASEGT.

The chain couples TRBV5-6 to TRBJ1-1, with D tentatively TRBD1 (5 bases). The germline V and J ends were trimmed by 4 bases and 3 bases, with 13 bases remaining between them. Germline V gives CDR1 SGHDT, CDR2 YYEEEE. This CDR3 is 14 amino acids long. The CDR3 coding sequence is TGTGCCAGCAGCCTCCGCAGGGACTACACTGAAGCTTTCTTT. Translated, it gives CASSLRRDYTEAFF. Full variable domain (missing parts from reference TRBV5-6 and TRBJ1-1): DAGVTQSPTHLIKTRGQQVTLRCSPKSGHDTVSWYQQALGQGPQFIFQYYEEEERQRGNFPDRFSGHQFPNYSSELNVNALLLGDSALYLCASSLRRDYTEAFFGQGTRLTVV.

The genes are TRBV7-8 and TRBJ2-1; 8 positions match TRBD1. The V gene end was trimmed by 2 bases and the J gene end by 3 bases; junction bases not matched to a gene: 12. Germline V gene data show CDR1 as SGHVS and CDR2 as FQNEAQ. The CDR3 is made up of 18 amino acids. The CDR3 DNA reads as TGTGCCAGCAGCTTATTCTTGTCCGGGACAGGAGACTACAATGAGCAGTTCTTC. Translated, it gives CASSLFLSGTGDYNEQFF.

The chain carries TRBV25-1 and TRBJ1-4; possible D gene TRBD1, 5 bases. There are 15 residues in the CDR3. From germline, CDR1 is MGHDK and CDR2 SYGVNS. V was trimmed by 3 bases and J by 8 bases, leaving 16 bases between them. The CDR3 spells CASSERWRGGEKLFF. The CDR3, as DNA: TGTGCCAGCAGTGAGAGGTGGAGGGGCGGAGAAAAACTGTTTTTT. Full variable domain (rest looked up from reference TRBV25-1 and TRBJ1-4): EADIYQTPRYLVIGTGKKITLECSQTMGHDKMYWYQQDPGMELHLIHYSYGVNSTEKGDLSSESTVSRIRTEHFPLTLESARPSHTSQYLCASSERWRGGEKLFFGSGTQLSVL.

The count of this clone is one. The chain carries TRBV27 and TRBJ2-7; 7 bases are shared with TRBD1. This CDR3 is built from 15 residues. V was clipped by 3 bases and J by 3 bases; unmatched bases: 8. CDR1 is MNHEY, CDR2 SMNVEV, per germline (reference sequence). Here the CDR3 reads CASSLAQGVHYEQYF. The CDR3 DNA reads TGTGCCAGCAGTTTGGCCCAGGGGGTTCACTACGAGCAGTACTTC.

CDR3 DNA sequence: TGTGCCAGCAGCTCGGGAGTACTAGCGGGCCAGGCCGGGCAGTTCTTC. The encoded protein is CASSSGVLAGQAGQFF. The gene calls are TRBV7-8 and TRBJ2-1, with 9 positions matching TRBD2. After removal of 4 bases from V and 12 bases from J, the junction contained 16 bases not matched to a gene. CDR3 length: 16 residues. Germline assignment: CDR1 SGHVS and CDR2 FQNEAQ.

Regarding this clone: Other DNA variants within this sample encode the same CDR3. The CDR3 bases are TGTGCCAGCAGCCTCCGCGGGGATACGCAGTATTTT. Amino acid sequence: CASSLRGDTQYF. This chain uses TRBV6-5 with TRBJ2-3; tentatively, D is TRBD2 (5 bases). With 6 bases removed from V and 6 bases from J, the gap between germline ends came to 10 bases. In germline, CDR1 is MNHEY, CDR2 SVGAGI. The CDR3 has 12 amino acids.

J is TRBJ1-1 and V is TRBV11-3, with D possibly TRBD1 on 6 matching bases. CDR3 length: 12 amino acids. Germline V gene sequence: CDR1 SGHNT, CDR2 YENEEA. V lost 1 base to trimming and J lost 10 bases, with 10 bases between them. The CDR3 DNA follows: TGTGCCAGCAGCTTAGGGATGGGGGCAGCTTTCTTT. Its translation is CASSLGMGAAFF.

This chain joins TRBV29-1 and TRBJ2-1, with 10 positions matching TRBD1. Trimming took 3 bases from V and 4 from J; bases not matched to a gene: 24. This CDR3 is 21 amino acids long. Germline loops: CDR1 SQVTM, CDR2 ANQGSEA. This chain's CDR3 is CSVELLTGGEGLHTIYNEQFF. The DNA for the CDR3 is TGCAGCGTTGAGTTGCTGACAGGGGGCGAGGGACTCCATACCATATACAATGAGCAGTTCTTC.

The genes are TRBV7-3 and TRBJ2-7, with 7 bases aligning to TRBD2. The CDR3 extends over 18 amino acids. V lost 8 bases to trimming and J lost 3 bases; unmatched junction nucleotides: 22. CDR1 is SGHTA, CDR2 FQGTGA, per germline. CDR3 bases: TGTGCCAGCGGGCCGTTGTTGCCAGCGGGACCTCCAGGCTACGAGCAGTACTTC. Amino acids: CASGPLLPAGPPGYEQYF.

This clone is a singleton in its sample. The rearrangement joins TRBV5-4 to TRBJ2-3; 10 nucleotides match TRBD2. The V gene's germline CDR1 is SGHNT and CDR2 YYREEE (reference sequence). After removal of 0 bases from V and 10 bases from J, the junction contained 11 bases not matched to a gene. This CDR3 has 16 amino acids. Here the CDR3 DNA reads TGTGCCAGCAGCTTGGGGGCTAGCGGGAGACCCAGTGCGCAGTATTTT. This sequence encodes CASSLGASGRPSAQYF.

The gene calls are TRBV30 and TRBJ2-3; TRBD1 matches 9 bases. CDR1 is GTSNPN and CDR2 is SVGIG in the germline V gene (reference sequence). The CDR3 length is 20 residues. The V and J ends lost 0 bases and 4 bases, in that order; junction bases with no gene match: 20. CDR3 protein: CAWSVYRAAYYRDRADTQYF. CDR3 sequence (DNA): TGTGCCTGGAGTGTATACAGGGCTGCCTATTACAGGGACAGGGCAGATACGCAGTATTTT.

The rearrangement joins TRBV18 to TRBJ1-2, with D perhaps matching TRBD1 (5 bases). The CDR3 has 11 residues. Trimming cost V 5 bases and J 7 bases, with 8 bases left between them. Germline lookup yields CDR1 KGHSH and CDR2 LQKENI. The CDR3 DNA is TGTGCCAGCTCATCCGGGGGTGGCTACACCTTC. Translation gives CASSSGGGYTF.

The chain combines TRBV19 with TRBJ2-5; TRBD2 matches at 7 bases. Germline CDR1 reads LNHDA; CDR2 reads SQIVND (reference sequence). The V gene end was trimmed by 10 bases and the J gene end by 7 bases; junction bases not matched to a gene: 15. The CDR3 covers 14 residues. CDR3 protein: CATAGEGYGGTQYF. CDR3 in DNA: TGTGCCACCGCGGGAGAGGGCTATGGGGGGACCCAGTACTTC.

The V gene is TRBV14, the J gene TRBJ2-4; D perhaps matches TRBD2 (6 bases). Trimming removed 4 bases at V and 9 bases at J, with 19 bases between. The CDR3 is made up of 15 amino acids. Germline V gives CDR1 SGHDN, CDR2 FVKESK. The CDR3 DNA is TGTGCCAGCAGCCCTAGCGTCGGGTTTGAGGGCATTCAGTACTTC. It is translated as CASSPSVGFEGIQYF. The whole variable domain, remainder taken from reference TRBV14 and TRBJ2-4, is EAGVTQFPSHSVIEKGQTVTLRCDPISGHDNLYWYRRVMGKEIKFLLHFVKESKQDESGMPNNRFLAERTGGTYSTLKVQPAELEDSGVYFCASSPSVGFEGIQYFGAGTRLSVL.

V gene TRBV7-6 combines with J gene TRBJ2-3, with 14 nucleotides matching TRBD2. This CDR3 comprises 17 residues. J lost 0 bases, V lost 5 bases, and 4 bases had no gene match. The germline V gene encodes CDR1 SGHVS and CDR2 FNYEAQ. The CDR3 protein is CASSLGLAGASTDTQYF. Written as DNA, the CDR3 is TGTGCCAGCAGCCTGGGACTAGCGGGGGCTAGCACAGATACGCAGTATTTT. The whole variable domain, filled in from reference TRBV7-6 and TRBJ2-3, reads GAGVSQSPRYKVTKRGQDVALRCDPISGHVSLYWYRQALGQGPEFLTYFNYEAQQDKSGLPNDRFSAERPEGSISTLTIQRTEQRDSAMYRCASSLGLAGASTDTQYFGPGTRLTVL.

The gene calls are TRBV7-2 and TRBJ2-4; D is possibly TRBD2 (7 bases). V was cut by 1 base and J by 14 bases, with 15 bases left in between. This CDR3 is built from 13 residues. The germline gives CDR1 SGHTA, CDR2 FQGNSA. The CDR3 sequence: CASSLVGAAGEYF. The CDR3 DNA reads TGTGCCAGCAGCTTAGTGGGGGCGGCGGGGGAGTACTTC.

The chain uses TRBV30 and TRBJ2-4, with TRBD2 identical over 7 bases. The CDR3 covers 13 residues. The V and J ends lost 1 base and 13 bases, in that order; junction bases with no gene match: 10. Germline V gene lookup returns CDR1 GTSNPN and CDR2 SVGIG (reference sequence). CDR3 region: CAWSESPSGAQYF. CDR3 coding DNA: TGTGCCTGGAGTGAGTCCCCTAGCGGCGCCCAGTACTTC.

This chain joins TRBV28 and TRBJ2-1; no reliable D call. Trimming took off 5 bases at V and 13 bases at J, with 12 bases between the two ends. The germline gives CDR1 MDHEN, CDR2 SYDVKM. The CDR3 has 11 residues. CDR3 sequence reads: CASSRRYRQFF. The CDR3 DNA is TGTGCCAGCAGTCGGCGGTACCGACAGTTCTTC.

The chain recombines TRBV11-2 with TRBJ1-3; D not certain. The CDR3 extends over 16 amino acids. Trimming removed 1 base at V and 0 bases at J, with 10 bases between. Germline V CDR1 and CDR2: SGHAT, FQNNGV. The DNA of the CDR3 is TGTGCCAGCAGCTTAGCTGGCGGAAACTCTGGAAACACCATATATTTT. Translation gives CASSLAGGNSGNTIYF.

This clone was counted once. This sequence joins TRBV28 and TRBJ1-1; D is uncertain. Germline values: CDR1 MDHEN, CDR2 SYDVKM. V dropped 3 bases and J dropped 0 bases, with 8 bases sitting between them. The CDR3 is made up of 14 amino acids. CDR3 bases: TGTGCCAGCAGTTTGGCGGGGATGAACACTGAAGCTTTCTTT. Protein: CASSLAGMNTEAFF. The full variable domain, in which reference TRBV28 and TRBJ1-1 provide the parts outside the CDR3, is DVKVTQSSRYLVKRTGEKVFLECVQDMDHENMFWYRQDPGLGLRLIYFSYDVKMKEKGDIPEGYSVSREKKERFSLILESASTNQTSMYLCASSLAGMNTEAFFGQGTRLTVV.

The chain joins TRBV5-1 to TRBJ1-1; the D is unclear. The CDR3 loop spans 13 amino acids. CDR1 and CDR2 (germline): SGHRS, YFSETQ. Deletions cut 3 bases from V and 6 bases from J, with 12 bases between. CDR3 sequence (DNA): TGCGCCAGCAGCTGGGCACAAGAATCTGAAGCTTTCTTT. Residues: CASSWAQESEAFF. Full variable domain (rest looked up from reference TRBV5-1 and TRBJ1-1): KAGVTQTPRYLIKTRGQQVTLSCSPISGHRSVSWYQQTPGQGLQFLFEYFSETQRNKGNFPGRFSGRQFSNSRSEMNVSTLELGDSALYLCASSWAQESEAFFGQGTRLTVV.

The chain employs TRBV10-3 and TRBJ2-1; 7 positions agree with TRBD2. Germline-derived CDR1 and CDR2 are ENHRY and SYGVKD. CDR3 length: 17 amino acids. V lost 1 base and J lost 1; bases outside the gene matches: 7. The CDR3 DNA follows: TGTGCCATCAGTGAGTGGACGGGAGGCCTTTCCTACAATGAGCAGTTCTTC. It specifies CAISEWTGGLSYNEQFF.

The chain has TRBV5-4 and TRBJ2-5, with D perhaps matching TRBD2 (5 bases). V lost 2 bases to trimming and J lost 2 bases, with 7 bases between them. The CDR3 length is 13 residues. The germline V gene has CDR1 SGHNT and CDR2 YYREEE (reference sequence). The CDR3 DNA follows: TGTGCCAGCAGCTTTAGGGAGCAAGAGACCCAGTACTTC. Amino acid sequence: CASSFREQETQYF.